This TCR beta chain was sequenced in a study of shared clonotypes between healthy human individuals. Looking at the study overall: Three plates were used per donor for CD4 naive, three for CD4 memory, two for CD8 naive and one for CD8 memory. The study, taken as a whole, reports: What limited the represented genetic and exposure-history diversity was the small number of donors.

The naive CD8 subset, CD45RO-negative cells positively selected for CCR7, excluded terminally differentiated effector memory CD45RA+ cells. On this clone itself: The antigen is not known.

The CDR3 sequence is 14 residues long. Germline V gene data show CDR1 as MGHDK and CDR2 as SYGVNS. V was clipped by 4 bases and J by 4 bases; unmatched bases: 3. Using immunoSEQ multiplex PCR, the repertoire was profiled, and TCRdb retains in-frame clones only, with some absent. The table lists about 800,000 clones, about 96% of them singletons. This sequence joins TRBV25-1 and TRBJ1-2; 10 nucleotides align to TRBD1. The source is a man aged 25 to 40 in good health. The source material was naive CD8+ T cells sorted from blood. DNA of the CDR3: TGTGCCAGCAGTGCGGGGACAGGGGCCTATGGCTACACCTTC. Translation: CASSAGTGAYGYTF.